The 4 T cell receptor beta chains below all came from one sample that was sequenced in a study of T-cell reconstitution after alpha-beta-depleted transplantation in children. The authors prepared the TCRbeta library with unique molecular identifiers. A single record per CDR3 protein comes from TCRdb applying MiXCR to the PCR reads. The sample holds 90,000 to 100,000 distinct CDR3 sequences, less than 25% seen once. Sequences were derived from PBMCs, sampled before TCRalphabeta/CD19-depleted stem cell transplant. Receptors originate from a boy between 2 and 10 years old with acute lymphoblastic leukemia, due to receive a stem cell transplant.

This chain joins TRBV19 and TRBJ1-1, with a possible D match to TRBD1 (5 bases). CDR1 is LNHDA and CDR2 is SQIVND in the germline V gene (reference sequence). Between the trimmed V and J ends, which lost 2 bases and 0 bases, there was a span of 10 bases. The length of the CDR3 is 15 residues. The DNA for the CDR3 is TGTGCCAGTAGTATATCGAGGGGTATGAACACTGAAGCTTTCTTT. The encoded protein is CASSISRGMNTEAFF.

The table lists this clonotype with a few counts. The gene calls are TRBV20-1 and TRBJ2-4, with D unclear. Trimming cost V 1 base and J 2 bases, with 3 bases left between them. The CDR3 runs 12 residues. Germline assignment: CDR1 DFQATT and CDR2 SNEGSKA (reference sequence). DNA for the CDR3: TGCAGTGCTAGAGCATCCAAAAACATTCAGTACTTC. Its protein is CSARASKNIQYF.

V is TRBV29-1 and J is TRBJ2-5, with D possibly TRBD2 on 6 matching bases. This CDR3 has 12 residues. V lost 8 bases, J lost 5 bases, and 15 bases lay in between. Germline lookup yields CDR1 SQVTM and CDR2 ANQGSEA. The CDR3 region has the DNA TGCAGCCAACGGGCGGAGGGGGAGACCCAGTACTTC. It codes for CSQRAEGETQYF.

Remarks on this clonotype: A junction end diverges from the germline sequence, so it may reflect a read error. The V and J genes are TRBV29-1 and TRBJ1-3; D unresolved. The CDR3 contains 13 residues. The V gene's germline CDR1 is SQVTM and CDR2 ANQGSEA. The CDR3 coding sequence is TGCAGCGTTGTAGGTGGTCTTCGAAACACCATACATTTT. Translated, it gives CSVVGGLRNTIHF.